This entry describes one T cell receptor (beta chain). The data were taken from a study of blood T cell repertoires in COVID-19. Study-level background: Collection of acute and convalescent COVID-19 samples took place in the United States, Italy and Spain. T cells, B-cell-depleted T cells, or PBMCs provided the cDNA or gDNA that served as material.

In the authors' methods: Estimation of nucleated cell counts was performed using reference gene primer amplification. Produced via immunoSEQ multiplex PCR; TCRdb's table is partial and in-frame only. That table gives V, J and clone size, and the DNA gave D and trimming. Among about 160,000 clones, 70% to 90% were seen once, and the ten largest hold roughly 5%. CDR1 is SGHRS, CDR2 YFSETQ, per germline. With 4 bases clipped from V and 8 bases from J, the junction kept 5 bases outside the gene matches. The CDR3 contains 13 residues. The TCR was taken from a woman between 45 and 60 years old with COVID-19, enrolled during active disease. Sequencing was performed on peripheral blood. The J gene is TRBJ1-2, the V gene TRBV5-1; 10 nucleotides match TRBD1. The DNA of the CDR3 is TGCGCCAGCAGCGCTGACAGGGGGCTCGGCTACACCTTC. Protein sequence: CASSADRGLGYTF.